This T cell receptor (beta chain) was captured in a study of chemoradiotherapy in HPV16-positive cancers. On the study more broadly: Candidate HPV-specific T-cell clones and common TCR motifs came from functional assays in a couple of HPV16-positive patients.

Regarding the study as a whole: During treatment, candidate HPV-specific clones and E7-related motifs expanded in tumor. HPV-specific T cells were functionally defined from only two HPV16-positive patients.

Clones were sequenced by immunoSEQ multiplex PCR, and TCRdb holds only the in-frame ones, with some missing. This table holds 15,000 or so clones, approximately 80% found once. Per the germline V gene, CDR1 is SGHTA and CDR2 is FQGTGA. Germline trimming cut 4 bases from V and 1 base from J; bases unmatched to any gene: 2. The CDR3 loop spans 15 amino acids. Worth noting for this clone: The antigen is undetermined.

The rearrangement links TRBV7-3 to TRBJ2-2, with 8 bases fitting TRBD2. The sample here was taken from a patient who underwent chemoradiotherapy. The source is a human donor with HPV-associated anogenital cancer. CDR3 protein: CASSSLAGNTGELFF. As DNA, the CDR3 is TGTGCCAGCAGCTCGCTAGCGGGGAACACCGGGGAGCTGTTTTTT.